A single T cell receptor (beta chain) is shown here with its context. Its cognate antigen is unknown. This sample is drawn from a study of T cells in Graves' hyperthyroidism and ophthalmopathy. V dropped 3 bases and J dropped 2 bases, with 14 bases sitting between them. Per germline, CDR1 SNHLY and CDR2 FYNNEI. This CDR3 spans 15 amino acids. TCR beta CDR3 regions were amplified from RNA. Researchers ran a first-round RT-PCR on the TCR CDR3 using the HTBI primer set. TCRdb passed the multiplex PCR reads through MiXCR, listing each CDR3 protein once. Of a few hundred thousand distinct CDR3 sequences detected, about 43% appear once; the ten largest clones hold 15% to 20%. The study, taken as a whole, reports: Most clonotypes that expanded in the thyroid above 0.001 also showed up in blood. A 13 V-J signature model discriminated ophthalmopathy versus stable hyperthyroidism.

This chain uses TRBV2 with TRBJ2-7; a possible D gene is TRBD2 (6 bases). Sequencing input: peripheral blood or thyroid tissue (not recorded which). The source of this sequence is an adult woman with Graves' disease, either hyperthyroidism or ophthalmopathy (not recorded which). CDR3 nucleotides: TGTGCCAGCAGTGAGTCCGGGGGACTCCCCTACGAGCAGTACTTC. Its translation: CASSESGGLPYEQYF.